This record looks at one TCR beta chain sequence and its context. The CDR3 sequence is 14 residues long. Per germline, CDR1 LGHNT and CDR2 FRNRAP. Deletions cut 1 base from V and 4 bases from J, with 8 bases between. The data originate from a study of blood T cell repertoires in COVID-19. This table comes from immunoSEQ multiplex PCR, and its TCRdb copy is limited to in-frame clones, with some not included. Of approximately 240,000 clones listed, roughly 88% were seen once; the top ten hold 2.1%. Sequencing was performed on peripheral blood. This TCR came from a woman aged 40 to 49 who had recovered from COVID-19. This chain uses TRBV12-5 with TRBJ2-1; D is uncertain. For the CDR3, the DNA is TGTGCTAGTGGTTTGGCTACAGTTTACAATGAGCAGTTCTTC. It yields the protein CASGLATVYNEQFF.